This TCR beta chain was observed in a study of T cell repertoires in cytomegalovirus infection. Across the study: Both recently identified HLA-C-restricted and well-studied HLA-B-restricted CMV epitopes were used in the study. Study findings and constraints: Within the response measured ex vivo, HLA-C-restricted CMV-specific TCR beta clonotypes were dominant.

For this clonotype: The antigen remains unidentified.

TCRdb reprocessed the reads with MiXCR, giving one entry per CDR3 protein. This table has roughly 920,000 distinct CDR3 sequences, roughly 30% appearing once. CDR3 length: 15 amino acids. The V segment lost 8 bases and the J segment 5 bases; nucleotides outside the gene matches: 15. CDR1 is LNHDA and CDR2 is SQIVND in the germline V gene (reference sequence). The material sequenced was cultured CD8+ T cells from PBMCs, taken from culture after CMV antigen stimulation. The source is a human donor in good health (CMV status not recorded). Some clones in this sample may be carry-over from other donors' samples. The gene calls are TRBV19 and TRBJ2-7; 7 bases match TRBD2. The CDR3 is CASQGRAPAGDEQYF. The CDR3 nucleotides read TGTGCCAGTCAGGGCAGGGCACCCGCGGGGGACGAGCAGTACTTC.